The 10 T cell receptor beta chains presented below share a single source sample, sequenced in a study of high-grade serous ovarian cancer treatment subgroups. Clones were sequenced by immunoSEQ multiplex PCR, and TCRdb holds only the in-frame ones, with some missing. Of about 2,100 clones in the sample, less than 80% were seen once. Tumor samples were obtained before definitive surgery or chemotherapy. The sequenced material came from tumor tissue. The receptors stem from a human donor with high-grade serous ovarian cancer.

This clone was seen only a few times. The V gene is TRBV10-1, the J gene TRBJ2-7; the match to TRBD2 covers 12 bases. CDR1 is WNHNN, CDR2 SYGVQD, per germline (reference sequence). This CDR3 is built from 18 residues. V was clipped by 3 bases and J by 2 bases; unmatched bases: 11. CDR3 DNA sequence: TGCGCCAGCAGTGATGCGACTAGCGGGGGACCCTCTACCTACGAGCAGTACGTC. Translated, it gives CASSDATSGGPSTYEQYV.

The CDR3 protein is CASRQGRGVPGELFF. The CDR3 nucleotides are TGTGCCAGCCGCCAGGGTAGGGGAGTCCCCGGGGAGCTGTTTTTT. The chain carries TRBV2 and TRBJ2-2; D tentatively fits TRBD1 or TRBD2 (5 bases each). Trimming removed 8 bases at V and 6 bases at J, with 19 bases between. Germline V gives CDR1 SNHLY, CDR2 FYNNEI. The CDR3 sequence is 15 residues long.

This rearrangement joins TRBV5-1 to TRBJ2-5; D gene uncertain. Germline V gene lookup returns CDR1 SGHRS and CDR2 YFSETQ. Trimming shortened V by 0 bases and J by 3 bases, and 3 bases separated the two germline ends. This CDR3 comprises 12 residues. Here the CDR3 reads CASSLGEETQYF. DNA of the CDR3: TGCGCCAGCAGCTTGGGAGAAGAGACCCAGTACTTC.

The rearrangement links TRBV19 to TRBJ2-7; 11 bases are shared with TRBD1. V lost 4 bases, J lost 3 bases, and 8 bases stayed unmatched. CDR3 size: 16 residues. Germline CDR1 is LNHDA and CDR2 is SQIVND (reference sequence). This CDR3 is CASSTYGTGGSYEQYF. CDR3 DNA sequence: TGTGCCAGTAGTACCTACGGGACAGGGGGTAGCTACGAGCAGTACTTC.

The chain is built from TRBV10-2 and TRBJ1-4; unclear D gene. Trimming stripped 8 bases from V and 5 bases from J, with 12 bases between. CDR3 length equals 13 residues. Per germline, CDR1 WSHSY and CDR2 SAAADI. CDR3 sequence: CASVGRRNEKLFF. CDR3 coding DNA: TGCGCCAGCGTGGGTCGGAGAAATGAAAAACTGTTTTTT.

The chain carries TRBV27 and TRBJ2-3, with 7 bases lining up with TRBD1. V shed 5 bases, J shed 0 bases, and the junction held 11 bases outside the gene matches. CDR1 and CDR2 (germline): MNHEY, SMNVEV (reference sequence). The CDR3 length is 17 residues. The CDR3 coding sequence is TGTGCCAGCAGTCTTCTCTCCGGGACAGCGAGCACAGATACGCAGTATTTT. It yields the protein CASSLLSGTASTDTQYF.

Written as DNA, the CDR3 is TGTGCCAGCAGTTTACTAACTAGCGGCGTTTACAATGAGCAGTTCTTC. The encoded protein is CASSLLTSGVYNEQFF. The chain carries TRBV28 and TRBJ2-1; 8 bases line up with TRBD2. Germline CDR1 and CDR2: MDHEN and SYDVKM. J gave up 4 bases and V 2 bases, and 7 bases lay outside the gene matches. The CDR3 is 16 residues long. Full variable domain (outside the CDR3, taken from reference TRBV28 and TRBJ2-1): DVKVTQSSRYLVKRTGEKVFLECVQDMDHENMFWYRQDPGLGLRLIYFSYDVKMKEKGDIPEGYSVSREKKERFSLILESASTNQTSMYLCASSLLTSGVYNEQFFGPGTRLTVL.

V gene TRBV10-2 combines with J gene TRBJ2-7, with 7 bases matching TRBD1. The germline gives CDR1 WSHSY, CDR2 SAAADI. The CDR3 spans 13 residues. V lost 6 bases and J lost 6; bases outside the gene matches: 8. The CDR3 region has the DNA TGCGCCAGCAGGGAGGTAGGGGGCGGCGAGCAGTACTTC. Translating it yields CASREVGGGEQYF.

The CDR3 loop reads CSAVSGTGSEKLFF. The CDR3 DNA follows: TGCAGCGCGGTATCCGGGACAGGGAGTGAAAAACTGTTTTTT. This chain links TRBV29-1 with TRBJ1-4; 9 bases are shared with TRBD1. The CDR3 is made up of 14 amino acids. The J segment lost 7 bases and the V segment lost 7 bases, leaving 10 bases of the junction unmatched. Looked up from germline, CDR1 is SQVTM and CDR2 is ANQGSEA.

This sequence joins TRBV5-1 and TRBJ1-6; possible D gene TRBD1, 5 bases. The germline gives CDR1 SGHRS, CDR2 YFSETQ. Trimming took off 4 bases at V and 0 bases at J, with 17 bases between the two ends. The CDR3 has 18 residues. The CDR3 DNA is TGCGCCAGCAGCCCGGGACTTCTTTCCAGCTCCTATAATTCACCCCTCCACTTT. Its protein product is CASSPGLLSSSYNSPLHF.